This T cell receptor (beta chain) appears in the sequencing data of a study of blood T cell repertoires in COVID-19. Study in general: Whether acute or convalescent, the COVID-19 samples came from the United States, Italy and Spain. Sources were T cells, B-cell-depleted T cells, or PBMCs; the material itself was cDNA or gDNA.

This CDR3 is 15 amino acids long. Germline CDR1 and CDR2: SGHRS and YFSETQ. Trimming shortened V by 4 bases and J by 2 bases, and 15 bases separated the two germline ends. Per the authors' pipeline: Reference gene primer amplification yielded estimated nucleated cell counts. Sequenced by immunoSEQ multiplex PCR; TCRdb stores in-frame clones only, minus some. V, J and clone size were drawn from that table, and D and trimming were deduced from the DNA. The sample records roughly 18,000 clones, more than 80% being singletons. The rearrangement joins TRBV5-1 to TRBJ2-5; D may be TRBD1 (5 bases). The origin of this receptor is a human donor in a cohort sampled during active COVID-19. Specimen: peripheral blood. As DNA, the CDR3 is TGCGCCAGCAGCGGTCTGCCAGGGAAGCAAGAGACCCAGTACTTC. It encodes CASSGLPGKQETQYF.